These 25 T cell receptor beta chains were sequenced from one sample in a study of cytomegalovirus exposure and HLA in healthy donors. A multiplex PCR was run with 60 Vbeta primers and 13 Jbeta primers. The method was immunoSEQ multiplex PCR; TCRdb's version includes in-frame clones alone and lacks a portion of them. The repertoire includes some 200,000 clones, around 85% of them detected once, and approximately 3.8% sits in the top ten. Sequenced material: PBMCs. All receptors derive from a man in his fifties in good health and CMV-seronegative.

This clone was seen more than once but under ten times. This chain joins TRBV7-9 and TRBJ1-4; D unresolved. Germline loops: CDR1 SEHNR, CDR2 FQNEAQ (reference sequence). Trimming left V 2 bases short and J 8 bases short, with 12 bases between. This CDR3 comprises 14 residues. CDR3 sequence reads: CASSLYGSGEKLFF. In DNA form, the CDR3 reads TGTGCCAGCAGCTTATATGGGTCGGGGGAAAAACTGTTTTTT.

This clone has more than one count but fewer than ten. The CDR3 region is CASSGDRGQPQHF. CDR3 nucleotide sequence: TGCGCCAGCAGTGGGGACAGAGGTCAGCCCCAGCATTTT. This chain connects TRBV10-1 to TRBJ1-5; 7 positions match TRBD1. The length of the CDR3 is 13 residues. The V gene's germline CDR1 is WNHNN and CDR2 SYGVQD (reference sequence). V was pared by 4 bases and J by 6 bases, with 3 bases of the junction left unmatched.

The chain joins TRBV6-5 to TRBJ2-5; 9 positions match TRBD2. CDR1 is MNHEY, CDR2 SVGAGI, per germline. V shed 11 bases, J shed 2 bases, and the junction held 12 bases outside the gene matches. The length of the CDR3 is 15 residues. CDR3: CASAKWLAGQETQYF. CDR3 nucleotides: TGTGCCTCAGCAAAATGGCTAGCGGGGCAAGAGACCCAGTACTTC.

This clone was counted between two and nine times. This chain joins TRBV19 and TRBJ1-2; TRBD1 aligns across 8 bases. The trim removed 4 bases at V and 3 bases at J, leaving 1 base unmatched. The length of the CDR3 is 13 residues. Germline V CDR1 and CDR2: LNHDA, SQIVND (reference sequence). The CDR3 region is CASSTGQDYGYTF. The CDR3 nucleotides are TGTGCCAGTAGTACGGGACAGGACTATGGCTACACCTTC.

This sequence joins TRBV7-2 and TRBJ2-2; a weak D match, TRBD1 (5 bases). V lost 5 bases to trimming and J lost 4 bases, with 11 bases between them. CDR3 size: 14 residues. The germline CDR1 and CDR2 sequences are SGHTA and FQGNSA. The CDR3 region has the DNA TGTGCCAGCAGCCCCAGGGTGGGCACCGGGGAGCTGTTTTTT. Translation gives CASSPRVGTGELFF. Full variable domain (outside the CDR3, taken from reference TRBV7-2 and TRBJ2-2): GAGVSQSPSNKVTEKGKDVELRCDPISGHTALYWYRQSLGQGLEFLIYFQGNSAPDKSGLPSDRFSAERTGGSVSTLTIQRTQQEDSAVYLCASSPRVGTGELFFGEGSRLTVL.

V usage is TRBV27 and J usage is TRBJ2-7; 9 bases map to TRBD1. This CDR3 has 15 residues. Trimming removed 2 bases from V and 2 bases from J; junction bases left unmatched: 4. Germline CDR1 and CDR2: MNHEY and SMNVEV (reference sequence). The CDR3 here is CASSLEQGAPYEQYF. CDR3 nucleotide sequence: TGTGCCAGCAGTTTAGAACAGGGGGCCCCCTACGAGCAGTACTTC.

Details on this clone: The junction departs from germline at one end; a sequencing error may be responsible. This sequence joins TRBV7-9 and TRBJ1-2, with a tentative D call TRBD1 (6 bases). This CDR3 has 16 residues. The germline V gene encodes CDR1 SEHNR and CDR2 FQNEAQ (reference sequence). The CDR3 bases are TGTTCCAGCAGTTCGTCAGGACAGCCTTTAGGAAATGGCTACACCTTC. This sequence encodes CSSSSSGQPLGNGYTF.

The V call is TRBV6-1, the J call TRBJ1-5; 7 nucleotides line up with TRBD1. Germline V lookup: CDR1 MNHNS, CDR2 SASEGT. Trimming cost V 2 bases and J 0 bases; bases outside gene matches: 4. The CDR3 is 16 residues long. The CDR3 sequence is CASSEYRGGSNQPQHF. The CDR3 DNA reads as TGTGCCAGCAGTGAATACAGGGGTGGTAGCAATCAGCCCCAGCATTTT.

A word on this clone: In the same sample, other DNA sequences code for this CDR3. V and J are TRBV18 and TRBJ1-1; D unclear. Per the germline V gene, CDR1 is KGHSH and CDR2 is LQKENI. This CDR3 spans 13 amino acids. The V end was cut by 0 bases, the J end by 2 bases, with 4 bases between. Here the CDR3 DNA reads TGTGCCAGCTCACCACCGGCAAACACTGAAGCTTTCTTT. This gives the protein CASSPPANTEAFF.

The chain joins TRBV9 to TRBJ2-2; D is perhaps TRBD1 (5 bases). The CDR3 runs to 11 residues. From germline, CDR1 is SGDLS and CDR2 YYNGEE. The V end was cut by 4 bases, the J end by 8 bases, with 6 bases between. This chain's CDR3 is CASSTGGELFF. CDR3 nucleotides: TGTGCCAGCAGCACAGGAGGGGAGCTGTTTTTT. Full variable domain (outside the CDR3, taken from reference TRBV9 and TRBJ2-2): DSGVTQTPKHLITATGQRVTLRCSPRSGDLSVYWYQQSLDQGLQFLIQYYNGEERAKGNILERFSAQQFPDLHSELNLSSLELGDSALYFCASSTGGELFFGEGSRLTVL.

The chain couples TRBV5-5 to TRBJ2-7, with D possibly TRBD1 on 6 matching bases. CDR1 is SGHKS and CDR2 is YYEKEE in the germline V gene (reference sequence). The ends were cut back, 5 bases at V and 4 bases at J, with 19 bases in the middle. The CDR3 is 15 residues long. The DNA of the CDR3 is TGTGCCAGCAGTTTTATTCAGGGGTGGTCGTACGAGCAGTACTTC. The encoded protein is CASSFIQGWSYEQYF.

V is TRBV20-1 and J is TRBJ2-7; 7 positions agree with TRBD1. Germline V gene sequence: CDR1 DFQATT, CDR2 SNEGSKA (reference sequence). The length of the CDR3 is 11 residues. In DNA form, the CDR3 reads TGCAGCGCTCAGGGGGTCTACGAGCAGTACTTC. Its translation is CSAQGVYEQYF.

The chain joins TRBV12-5 to TRBJ2-5; the D gene is possibly TRBD1 (5 bases). V dropped 2 bases and J dropped 5 bases, with 15 bases sitting between them. Germline V gene sequence: CDR1 LGHNT, CDR2 FRNRAP. The CDR3 loop spans 15 amino acids. The CDR3 here is CASGLTGRPRETQYF. CDR3 DNA sequence: TGTGCTAGTGGTTTGACAGGCCGACCTAGGGAGACCCAGTACTTC.

The chain has TRBV29-1 and TRBJ2-3; D remains ambiguous. Germline V lookup: CDR1 SQVTM, CDR2 ANQGSEA. V gave up 3 bases and J gave up 9 bases, with 7 bases separating them. The CDR3 has 10 residues. Written as DNA, the CDR3 is TGCAGCGTTGAGGGCAGCACGCAGTATTTT. Its protein product is CSVEGSTQYF.

This sequence joins TRBV27 and TRBJ2-3; D is unresolved. Germline CDR1 is MNHEY and CDR2 is SMNVEV (reference sequence). V lost 5 bases, J lost 4 bases, and 7 bases lay in between. The CDR3 sequence is 12 residues long. The CDR3 nucleotides are TGTGCCAGCAGTCCAACGGCAGATACGCAGTATTTT. Translation gives CASSPTADTQYF.

The chain links TRBV5-1 to TRBJ2-2, with D possibly being TRBD2 (6 bases). The CDR3 runs 16 residues. Per the germline V gene, CDR1 is SGHRS and CDR2 is YFSETQ. The V end was cut by 2 bases, the J end by 2 bases, with 13 bases between. In DNA form, the CDR3 reads TGCGCCAGCAGCTTTATGCGGGGAGGAAACACCGGGGAGCTGTTTTTT. Amino acid sequence: CASSFMRGGNTGELFF.

J is TRBJ2-7 and V is TRBV5-1; 7 bases align to TRBD2. Trimming removed 2 bases from V and 0 bases from J; junction bases left unmatched: 5. CDR3 size: 15 residues. Germline V CDR1 and CDR2: SGHRS, YFSETQ. The chain's CDR3 is CASSFREGVSYEQYF. The CDR3 region has the DNA TGCGCCAGCAGCTTCAGGGAGGGAGTCTCCTACGAGCAGTACTTC.

J is TRBJ2-5 and V is TRBV4-1; the D gene is possibly TRBD2 (6 bases). The CDR3 covers 15 residues. Per the germline V gene, CDR1 is MGHRA and CDR2 is YSYEKL. V lost 4 bases, J lost 2 bases, and 14 bases lay in between. CDR3 loop: CASSPSGTSQETQYF. DNA for the CDR3: TGCGCCAGCAGCCCATCCGGGACTTCTCAAGAGACCCAGTACTTC.

V and J are TRBV19 and TRBJ1-1; a weak D match, TRBD1 (5 bases). There are 15 residues in the CDR3. Germline V gene lookup returns CDR1 LNHDA and CDR2 SQIVND (reference sequence). Trimming removed 1 base from V and 4 bases from J, with 13 bases in between. The CDR3 sequence is CASSIGPGRGTEAFF. In nucleotides, the CDR3 is TGTGCCAGTAGTATAGGTCCAGGGCGGGGCACTGAAGCTTTCTTT. Supplemented by reference TRBV19 and TRBJ1-1, the full variable domain reads DGGITQSPKYLFRKEGQNVTLSCEQNLNHDAMYWYRQDPGQGLRLIYYSQIVNDFQKGDIAEGYSVSREKKESFPLTVTSAQKNPTAFYLCASSIGPGRGTEAFFGQGTRLTVV.

V usage is TRBV30 and J usage is TRBJ2-5; 9 nucleotides align to TRBD1. Per the germline V gene, CDR1 is GTSNPN and CDR2 is SVGIG (reference sequence). The CDR3 length is 13 residues. Trimming took 3 bases from V and 8 from J; bases not matched to a gene: 7. The chain's CDR3 is CAWSPTGGRTQYF. Written as DNA, the CDR3 is TGTGCCTGGAGCCCAACAGGGGGCCGTACCCAGTACTTC.

This clone was counted once. V gene TRBV9 combines with J gene TRBJ2-2; 11 positions agree with TRBD2. Germline V gives CDR1 SGDLS, CDR2 YYNGEE. The trim removed 0 bases at V and 4 bases at J, leaving 11 bases unmatched. CDR3 length equals 19 residues. The CDR3 region has the DNA TGTGCCAGCAGCGTAGATCCTAGCGGGGGGCCACGTGGCACCGGGGAGCTGTTTTTT. Residues: CASSVDPSGGPRGTGELFF.

The chain links TRBV7-6 to TRBJ2-7, with a tentative D call TRBD1 (6 bases). The CDR3 has 14 residues. Trimming took 2 bases from V and 0 from J, leaving 8 bases between them. Germline CDR1 reads SGHVS; CDR2 reads FNYEAQ. The CDR3 region has the DNA TGTGCCAGCAGCTTACGGACAGACTCCTACGAGCAGTACTTC. Translating gives CASSLRTDSYEQYF.

This clone was detected a few times. This sequence joins TRBV2 and TRBJ1-1; no clear D gene. V was cut by 0 bases and J by 7 bases, with 3 bases left in between. The CDR3 has 11 amino acids. The V gene's germline CDR1 is SNHLY and CDR2 FYNNEI. Here the CDR3 reads CASSEASEAFF. As DNA, the CDR3 is TGTGCCAGCAGTGAAGCGAGTGAAGCTTTCTTT.

The count of this clone is one. The chain couples TRBV5-1 to TRBJ2-7; D gene ambiguous. CDR3 length: 14 amino acids. CDR1 SGHRS and CDR2 YFSETQ come from the germline V gene. The germline V and J ends were trimmed by 0 bases and 2 bases, with 9 bases remaining between them. Here the CDR3 reads CASSLEVAAYEQYF. CDR3 DNA sequence: TGCGCCAGCAGCTTGGAGGTAGCAGCCTACGAGCAGTACTTC. Looking up the rest from reference TRBV5-1 and TRBJ2-7 gives the full variable domain: KAGVTQTPRYLIKTRGQQVTLSCSPISGHRSVSWYQQTPGQGLQFLFEYFSETQRNKGNFPGRFSGRQFSNSRSEMNVSTLELGDSALYLCASSLEVAAYEQYFGPGTRLTVT.

In its sample, this clone was seen once. The chain recombines TRBV7-8 with TRBJ2-2; D uncertain. The V end was cut by 10 bases, the J end by 6 bases, with 12 bases between. CDR1 and CDR2 (germline): SGHVS, FQNEAQ. The CDR3 covers 12 residues. CDR3 loop: CATPSVAGELFF. The CDR3 DNA follows: TGTGCCACCCCCTCGGTAGCCGGGGAGCTGTTTTTT.